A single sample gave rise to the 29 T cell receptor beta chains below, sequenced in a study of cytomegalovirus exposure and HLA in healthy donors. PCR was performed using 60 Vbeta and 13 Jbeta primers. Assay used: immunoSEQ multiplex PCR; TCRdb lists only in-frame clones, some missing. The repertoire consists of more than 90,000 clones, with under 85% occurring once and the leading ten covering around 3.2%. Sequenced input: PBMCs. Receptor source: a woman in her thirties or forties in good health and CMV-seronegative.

CDR3 nucleotide sequence: TGCGCCAGCAGCTTGGTCGGGGGTTTGGCCACTGAAGCTTTCTTT. Amino acids: CASSLVGGLATEAFF. J is TRBJ1-1 and V is TRBV5-1; D possibly corresponds to TRBD1 (5 bases). CDR1 and CDR2 from the germline V gene are SGHRS and YFSETQ. The CDR3 has 15 residues. V was pared by 0 bases and J by 4 bases, with 13 bases between.

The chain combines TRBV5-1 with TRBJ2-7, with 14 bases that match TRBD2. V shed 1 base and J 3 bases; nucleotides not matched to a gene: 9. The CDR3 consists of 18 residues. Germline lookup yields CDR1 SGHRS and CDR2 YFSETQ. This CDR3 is CASSLRAGTSGRNYEQYF. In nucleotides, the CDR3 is TGCGCCAGCAGCTTGAGGGCCGGGACTAGCGGGAGAAACTACGAGCAGTACTTC.

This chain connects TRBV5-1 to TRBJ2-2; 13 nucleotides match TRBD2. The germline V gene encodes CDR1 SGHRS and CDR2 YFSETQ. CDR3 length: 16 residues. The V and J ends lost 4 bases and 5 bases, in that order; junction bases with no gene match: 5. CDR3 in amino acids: CASSPRTSGSTGELFF. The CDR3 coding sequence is TGCGCCAGCAGCCCCAGGACTAGCGGGAGTACCGGGGAGCTGTTTTTT. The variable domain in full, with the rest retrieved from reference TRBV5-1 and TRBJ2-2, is KAGVTQTPRYLIKTRGQQVTLSCSPISGHRSVSWYQQTPGQGLQFLFEYFSETQRNKGNFPGRFSGRQFSNSRSEMNVSTLELGDSALYLCASSPRTSGSTGELFFGEGSRLTVL.

The CDR3 protein is CASSSGLVSYNEQFF. As DNA, the CDR3 is TGTGCCAGCAGCTCAGGACTAGTCTCCTACAATGAGCAGTTCTTC. The V gene is TRBV11-2, the J gene TRBJ2-1, with 7 bases fitting TRBD2. With V trimmed by 4 bases and J by 0 bases, 3 bases remained unmatched. The V gene's germline CDR1 is SGHAT and CDR2 FQNNGV. The CDR3 extends over 15 amino acids.

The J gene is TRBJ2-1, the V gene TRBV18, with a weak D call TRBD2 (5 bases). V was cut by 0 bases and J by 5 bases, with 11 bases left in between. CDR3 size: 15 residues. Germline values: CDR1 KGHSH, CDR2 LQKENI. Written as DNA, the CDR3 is TGTGCCAGCTCACCACCGTACCCGACTAACAATGAGCAGTTCTTC. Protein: CASSPPYPTNNEQFF. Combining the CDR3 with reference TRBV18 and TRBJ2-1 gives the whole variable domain NAGVMQNPRHLVRRRGQEARLRCSPMKGHSHVYWYRQLPEEGLKFMVYLQKENIIDESGMPKERFSAEFPKEGPSILRIQQVVRGDSAAYFCASSPPYPTNNEQFFGPGTRLTVL.

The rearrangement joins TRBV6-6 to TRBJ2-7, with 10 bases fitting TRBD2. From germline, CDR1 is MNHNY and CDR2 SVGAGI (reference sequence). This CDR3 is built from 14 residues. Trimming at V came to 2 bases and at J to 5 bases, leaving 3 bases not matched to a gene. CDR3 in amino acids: CASSYVAGGNEQYF. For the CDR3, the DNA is TGTGCCAGCAGTTACGTAGCGGGAGGAAACGAGCAGTACTTC.

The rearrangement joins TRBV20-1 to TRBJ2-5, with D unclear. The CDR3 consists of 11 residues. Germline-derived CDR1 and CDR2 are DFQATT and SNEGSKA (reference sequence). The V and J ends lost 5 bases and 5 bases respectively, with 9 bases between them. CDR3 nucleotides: TGCAGTGCTCCTAAGTTGGAGACCCAGTACTTC. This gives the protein CSAPKLETQYF.

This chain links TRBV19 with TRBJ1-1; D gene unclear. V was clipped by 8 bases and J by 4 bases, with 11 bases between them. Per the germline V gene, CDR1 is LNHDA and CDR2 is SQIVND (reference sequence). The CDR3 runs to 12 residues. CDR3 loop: CASFSRGTEAFF. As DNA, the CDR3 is TGTGCCAGTTTTAGCCGCGGCACTGAAGCTTTCTTT. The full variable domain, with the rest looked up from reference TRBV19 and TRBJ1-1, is DGGITQSPKYLFRKEGQNVTLSCEQNLNHDAMYWYRQDPGQGLRLIYYSQIVNDFQKGDIAEGYSVSREKKESFPLTVTSAQKNPTAFYLCASFSRGTEAFFGQGTRLTVV.

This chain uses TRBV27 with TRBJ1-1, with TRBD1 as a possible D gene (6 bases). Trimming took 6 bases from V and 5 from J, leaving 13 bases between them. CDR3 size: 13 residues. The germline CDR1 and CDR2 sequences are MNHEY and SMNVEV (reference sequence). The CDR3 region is CASSLKRGTEAFF. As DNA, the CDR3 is TGTGCCAGCAGCCTAAAAAGGGGGACTGAAGCTTTCTTT.

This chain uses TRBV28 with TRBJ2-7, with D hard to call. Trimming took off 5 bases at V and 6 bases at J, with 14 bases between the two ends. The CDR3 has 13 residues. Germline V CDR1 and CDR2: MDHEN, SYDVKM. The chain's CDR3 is CASSPGLFLEQYF. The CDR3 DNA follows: TGTGCCAGCAGTCCTGGTCTATTCCTCGAGCAGTACTTC.

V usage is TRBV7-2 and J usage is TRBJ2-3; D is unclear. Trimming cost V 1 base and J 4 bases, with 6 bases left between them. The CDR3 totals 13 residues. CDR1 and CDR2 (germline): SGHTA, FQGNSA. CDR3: CASSLVTADTQYF. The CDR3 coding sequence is TGTGCCAGCAGCTTAGTCACGGCAGATACGCAGTATTTT.

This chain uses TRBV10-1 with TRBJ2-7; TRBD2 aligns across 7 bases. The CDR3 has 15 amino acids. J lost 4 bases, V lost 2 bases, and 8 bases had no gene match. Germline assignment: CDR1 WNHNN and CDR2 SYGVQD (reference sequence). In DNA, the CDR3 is TGCGCCAGCAGTGAGATGGGAGGGCCGGCATACGAGCAGTACTTC. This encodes CASSEMGGPAYEQYF.

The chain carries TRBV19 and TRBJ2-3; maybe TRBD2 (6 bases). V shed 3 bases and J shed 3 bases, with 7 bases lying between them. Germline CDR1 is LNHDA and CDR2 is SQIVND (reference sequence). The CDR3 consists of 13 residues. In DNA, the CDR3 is TGTGCCAGTAGTATCGGGGGAACAGATACGCAGTATTTT. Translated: CASSIGGTDTQYF.

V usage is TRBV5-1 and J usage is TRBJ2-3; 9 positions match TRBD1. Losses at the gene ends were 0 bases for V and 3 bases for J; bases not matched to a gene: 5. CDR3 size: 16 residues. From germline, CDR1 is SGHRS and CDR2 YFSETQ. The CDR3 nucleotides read TGCGCCAGCAGCTTGGCCGGACAGGGGACTACAGATACGCAGTATTTT. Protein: CASSLAGQGTTDTQYF.

CDR3 coding DNA: TGTGCCAGCAGTGAAACCACGGACATCTATGGCTACACCTTC. This sequence encodes CASSETTDIYGYTF. The chain recombines TRBV28 with TRBJ1-2; the D gene is possibly TRBD1 (5 bases). Looked up from germline, CDR1 is MDHEN and CDR2 is SYDVKM. The CDR3 totals 14 residues. Trimming took off 5 bases at V and 4 bases at J, with 14 bases between the two ends.

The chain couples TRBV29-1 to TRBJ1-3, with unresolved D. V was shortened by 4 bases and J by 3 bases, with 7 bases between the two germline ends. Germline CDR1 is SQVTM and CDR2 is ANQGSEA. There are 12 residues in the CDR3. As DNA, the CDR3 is TGCAGCGTTGGGAGGGATGGAAACACCATATATTTT. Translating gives CSVGRDGNTIYF.

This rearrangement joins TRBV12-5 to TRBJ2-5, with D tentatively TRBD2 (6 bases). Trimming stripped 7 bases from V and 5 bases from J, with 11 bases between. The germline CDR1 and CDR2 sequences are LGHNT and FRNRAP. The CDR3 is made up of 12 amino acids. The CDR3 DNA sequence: TGTGCTAGTGCGGGGGTAGGGGAGACCCAGTACTTC. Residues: CASAGVGETQYF.

The CDR3 spells CARSRAGCYGYTF. The CDR3 DNA reads as TGTGCCAGAAGCCGGGCGGGGTGCTATGGCTACACCTTC. The rearrangement links TRBV5-3 to TRBJ1-2; D not resolved. TRBV5-3 is reported as an ORF; its role is uncertain. This CDR3 has 13 amino acids. V was clipped by 4 bases and J by 4 bases, with 11 bases between them.

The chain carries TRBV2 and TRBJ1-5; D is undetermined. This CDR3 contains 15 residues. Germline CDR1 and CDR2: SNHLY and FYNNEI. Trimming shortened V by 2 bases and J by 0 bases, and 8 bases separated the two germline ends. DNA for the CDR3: TGTGCCAGCAGTGAACTATGGAGTAGCAATCAGCCCCAGCATTTT. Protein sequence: CASSELWSSNQPQHF.

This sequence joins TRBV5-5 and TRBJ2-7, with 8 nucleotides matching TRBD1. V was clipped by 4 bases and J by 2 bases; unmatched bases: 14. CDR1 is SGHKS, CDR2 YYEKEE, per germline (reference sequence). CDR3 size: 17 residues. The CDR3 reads CASSRSIQTGDTYEQYF. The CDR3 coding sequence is TGTGCCAGCAGCCGTTCGATTCAGACAGGGGACACCTACGAGCAGTACTTC. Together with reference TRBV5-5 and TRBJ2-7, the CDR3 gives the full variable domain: DAGVTQSPTHLIKTRGQQVTLRCSPISGHKSVSWYQQVLGQGPQFIFQYYEKEERGRGNFPDRFSARQFPNYSSELNVNALLLGDSALYLCASSRSIQTGDTYEQYFGPGTRLTVT.

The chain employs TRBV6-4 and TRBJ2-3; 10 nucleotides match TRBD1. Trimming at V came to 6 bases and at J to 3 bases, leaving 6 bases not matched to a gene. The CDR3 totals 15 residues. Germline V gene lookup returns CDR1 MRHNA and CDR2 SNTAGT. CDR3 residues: CASRGQGFGTDTQYF. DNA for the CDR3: TGTGCCAGCAGGGGACAGGGGTTCGGGACAGATACGCAGTATTTT.

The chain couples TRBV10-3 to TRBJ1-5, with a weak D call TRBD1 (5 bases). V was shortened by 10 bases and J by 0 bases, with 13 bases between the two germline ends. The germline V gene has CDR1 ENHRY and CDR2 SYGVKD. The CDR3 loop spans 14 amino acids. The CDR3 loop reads CATTQGLSNQPQHF. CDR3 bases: TGTGCCACGACTCAGGGTCTTAGCAATCAGCCCCAGCATTTT.

The chain's CDR3 is CASSPGDRDYEQYF. As DNA, the CDR3 is TGTGCCAGCTCACCAGGGGACAGGGACTACGAGCAGTACTTC. The rearrangement uses TRBV18 and TRBJ2-7; 9 bases line up with TRBD1. Trimming removed 2 bases from V and 3 bases from J; junction bases left unmatched: 2. From germline, CDR1 is KGHSH and CDR2 LQKENI. CDR3 length: 14 amino acids. Complete variable domain (other parts from reference TRBV18 and TRBJ2-7): NAGVMQNPRHLVRRRGQEARLRCSPMKGHSHVYWYRQLPEEGLKFMVYLQKENIIDESGMPKERFSAEFPKEGPSILRIQQVVRGDSAAYFCASSPGDRDYEQYFGPGTRLTVT.

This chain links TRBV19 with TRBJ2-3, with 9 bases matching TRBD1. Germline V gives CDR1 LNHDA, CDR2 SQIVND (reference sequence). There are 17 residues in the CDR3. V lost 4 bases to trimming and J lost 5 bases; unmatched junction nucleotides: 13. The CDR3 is CASSTSGGTGGGDTQYF. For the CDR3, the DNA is TGTGCCAGTAGTACCTCCGGGGGAACAGGGGGCGGAGATACGCAGTATTTT.

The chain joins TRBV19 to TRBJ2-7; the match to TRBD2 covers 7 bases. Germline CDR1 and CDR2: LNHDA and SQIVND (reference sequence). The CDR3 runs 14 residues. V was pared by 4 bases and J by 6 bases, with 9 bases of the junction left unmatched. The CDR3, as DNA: TGTGCCAGTAGTACCCCTGGCCTAGCGGTCGAGCAGTACTTC. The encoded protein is CASSTPGLAVEQYF.

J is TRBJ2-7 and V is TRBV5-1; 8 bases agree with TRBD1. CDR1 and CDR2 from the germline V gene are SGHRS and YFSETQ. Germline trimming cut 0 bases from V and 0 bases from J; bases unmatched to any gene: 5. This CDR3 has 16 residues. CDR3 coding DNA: TGCGCCAGCAGCTTGGCCGAAGACAGGGGCTCCTACGAGCAGTACTTC. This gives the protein CASSLAEDRGSYEQYF.

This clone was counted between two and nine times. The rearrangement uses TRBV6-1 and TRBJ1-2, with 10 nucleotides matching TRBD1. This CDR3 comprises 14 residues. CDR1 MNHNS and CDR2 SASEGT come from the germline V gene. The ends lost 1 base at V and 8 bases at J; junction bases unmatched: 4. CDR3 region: CASSEGGTGDGYTF. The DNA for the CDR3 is TGTGCCAGCAGTGAAGGCGGGACAGGGGACGGCTACACCTTC.

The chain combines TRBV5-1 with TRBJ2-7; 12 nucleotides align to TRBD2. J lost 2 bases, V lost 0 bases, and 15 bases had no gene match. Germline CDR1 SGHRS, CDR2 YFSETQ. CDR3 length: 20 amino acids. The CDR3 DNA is TGCGCCAGCAGCTTGGTCTACCGGACTAGCGGGACTGAGTCCCCCTACGAGCAGTACTTC. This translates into CASSLVYRTSGTESPYEQYF.

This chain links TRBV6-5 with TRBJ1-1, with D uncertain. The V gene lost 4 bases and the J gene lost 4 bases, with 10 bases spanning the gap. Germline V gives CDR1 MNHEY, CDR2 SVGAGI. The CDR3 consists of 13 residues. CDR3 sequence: CASSSLRGTEAFF. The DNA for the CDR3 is TGTGCCAGCAGTTCTCTTCGGGGCACTGAAGCTTTCTTT.